Included here is one TCR beta chain sequence, with context. Its matching antigen is unknown. The data were taken from a study of cytomegalovirus exposure and HLA in healthy donors. General study points: Later work found most CMV-associated TCR beta chains apparently HLA-restricted. Researchers counted around 150 TCR beta chains as cytomegalovirus-associated. DRB1 had the most TCR associations and HLA-C the fewest, a later analysis found, with rates varying by HLA locus.

The primer mix had 60 Vbeta and 13 Jbeta primers. Original data processing: Some 80 million unique TCR beta chains, 10 million to 14 million shared, were counted in a later analysis. The method was immunoSEQ multiplex PCR; TCRdb's version includes in-frame clones alone and lacks a portion of them. The V and J calls and clone size come from that table; D and trimming were worked out from the DNA. The sample has more than 200,000 clones; 60% to 80% are singletons. CDR1 is SGDLS, CDR2 YYNGEE, per germline. This CDR3 comprises 20 residues. The V and J ends lost 0 bases and 5 bases respectively, with 27 bases between them.

The receptor was derived from a male donor in good health and CMV-seronegative. The chain joins TRBV9 to TRBJ1-5; tentatively, D is TRBD1 (6 bases). Sequenced: PBMCs. The CDR3 DNA reads as TGTGCCAGCAGCGTAGAGCCCCAGGCAGGGGAAGGTAAAGTAGATCAGCCCCAGCATTTT. Protein sequence: CASSVEPQAGEGKVDQPQHF.